This T cell receptor (beta chain) was documented in a study of shared clonotypes between healthy human individuals. Overall study results and limits: Sequencing depth was a factor that was expected to affect clonotype sharing among donors. The study found about 4.6% of naive CD4 clonotypes shared across a handful of donors.

Concerning this clone itself: Its specificity is not known.

V was trimmed by 4 bases and J by 4 bases, leaving 6 bases between them. The germline V gene has CDR1 LNHDA and CDR2 SQIVND (reference sequence). The CDR3 has 12 amino acids. Repertoires were generated with immunoSEQ multiplex PCR, while TCRdb's copy carries only in-frame clones and drops some. The sample lists 2.3 million or so clones; 93% were seen once. This TCR was recovered from a man in his late teens or twenties in good health. Some clones in this sample may be carry-over from other donors' samples. Specimen: naive CD4+ T cells from PBMCs. Subset reported: CD45RA+ positively selected. This chain links TRBV19 with TRBJ2-3; D gene ambiguous. The CDR3 sequence is CASSTNSDTQYF. In DNA, the CDR3 is TGTGCCAGTAGTACAAACTCAGATACGCAGTATTTT.